This passage covers 2 T cell receptor beta chains from one sample sequenced in a study of post-analysis software for immune sequencing data. What these receptors recognize is not known. Findings and caveats of the study: Five or six TRBV segments, including TRBV5-6, TRBV5-1 and TRBV20-1, were more frequent in patients than controls.

Presence of unique molecular identifiers characterized the TCR beta cDNA libraries. TCRdb itself ran the PCR reads through MiXCR, one entry per CDR3 protein. The sample includes around 710,000 distinct CDR3 sequences, around 42% seen only once; the top ten take 4.9%. Input material: blood. The source is a girl aged 10 to 17 with multiple sclerosis.

This clonotype was counted a few times. V gene TRBV7-6 combines with J gene TRBJ2-5; D ambiguous. Germline-derived CDR1 and CDR2 are SGHVS and FNYEAQ. V lost 1 base, J lost 5 bases, and 11 bases lay in between. This CDR3 is 14 amino acids long. This CDR3 is CASSLDGFQETQYF. The CDR3 DNA reads as TGTGCCAGCAGCTTAGATGGTTTCCAGGAGACCCAGTACTTC.

The chain couples TRBV6-5 to TRBJ1-5, with no clear D. This CDR3 comprises 12 residues. The germline V and J ends were trimmed by 5 bases and 4 bases, with 6 bases remaining between them. Looked up from germline, CDR1 is MNHEY and CDR2 is SVGAGI. CDR3: CASSARNQPQHF. The CDR3, as DNA: TGTGCCAGCAGTGCCCGGAATCAGCCCCAGCATTTT.